Listed below are T cell receptor beta chains from one sample, sequenced in a study of T cell responses to AZD1222 COVID-19 vaccine. Sequencing used immunoSEQ multiplex PCR; TCRdb keeps in-frame clones, though not all of them. In the table there are approximately 93,000 clones, approximately 91% of which are singletons. Here the sequenced sample was peripheral blood, taken 28 days after the second AZD1222 dose. These receptor sequences come from an adult who received the AZD1222 COVID-19 vaccine. Each CDR3 is given with its conserved first and last residue. A D gene is named only where the DNA matches it firmly. Clone size appears in some rows only: once, few, many, or a class for an expanded clone.

D,size,J,V,CDR3,DNA
NA,NA,TRBJ1-3,TRBV5-1,CASSLDGTGMGGNTIYF,TGCGCCAGCAGCCTGGACGGAACGGGAATGGGTGGAAACACCATATATTTT
NA,NA,TRBJ1-1,TRBV27,CASRRTVVTEAFF,TGTGCCAGCAGAAGGACAGTCGTCACTGAAGCTTTCTTT
NA,NA,TRBJ1-2,TRBV4-1,CASSQDTGVGYGYTF,TGCGCCAGCAGCCAAGATACGGGCGTGGGCTATGGCTACACCTTC
NA,NA,TRBJ1-2,TRBV28,CASLIPGGPYGYTF,TGTGCCAGCCTCATCCCGGGGGGGCCCTATGGCTACACCTTC
NA,once,TRBJ1-1,TRBV5-1,CASSLEAREYTEAFF,TGCGCCAGCAGCTTGGAGGCCAGGGAATACACTGAAGCTTTCTTT
NA,NA,TRBJ1-2,TRBV28,CASSPPHRVGNGGYTF,TGTGCCAGCAGTCCCCCCCACAGAGTGGGAAACGGTGGCTACACCTTC
NA,once,TRBJ2-2,TRBV3-1/TRBV3-2,CASSPEANTGELFF,TGTGCCAGCAGCCCGGAGGCCAACACCGGGGAGCTGTTTTTT
TRBD2,once,TRBJ2-7,TRBV2,CASSASSGGIYEQYF,TGTGCCAGCAGTGCTTCGAGCGGGGGGATCTACGAGCAGTACTTC
NA,NA,TRBJ1-1,TRBV30,CAWSLGTNTEAFF,TGTGCCTGGAGCTTAGGAACGAACACTGAAGCTTTCTTT
TRBD1,NA,TRBJ1-6,TRBV28,CASALQGAYSPLHF,TGTGCCAGTGCACTTCAGGGGGCATATTCACCCCTCCACTTT
NA,NA,TRBJ2-1,TRBV6-4,CASSDDARLRITFF,TGTGCCAGCAGTGACGATGCCCGGCTTCGCATCACGTTCTTC
NA,NA,TRBJ1-1,TRBV11-3,CASSVQSNTEAFF,TGTGCCAGCAGCGTTCAGAGTAACACTGAAGCTTTCTTT
NA,NA,TRBJ1-5,TRBV6-5,CASSRGGSPDQPQHF,TGTGCCAGCAGTAGGGGCGGATCTCCTGATCAGCCCCAGCATTTT
TRBD1,few,TRBJ1-1,TRBV14,CASSRQGNTEAFF,TGTGCCAGCAGCCGACAGGGGAACACTGAAGCTTTCTTT
TRBD1,NA,TRBJ2-7,TRBV19,CASSMLQGAYEQYF,TGTGCCAGTAGTATGCTGCAGGGGGCCTACGAGCAGTACTTC
NA,NA,TRBJ1-1,TRBV15,CATSRGDGLDTEAFF,TGTGCCACCAGCAGAGGGGACGGATTGGACACTGAAGCTTTCTTT
NA,once,TRBJ1-3,TRBV2,CAVEVGANTIYF,TGTGCCGTCGAGGTGGGGGCCAACACCATATATTTT
NA,NA,TRBJ1-5,TRBV19,CASTDSGGNQPQHF,TGTGCCAGTACGGACTCGGGGGGCAATCAGCCCCAGCATTTT
NA,NA,TRBJ2-5,TRBV5-4,CASSFSGPGETQYF,TGTGCCAGCAGCTTCAGCGGCCCCGGGGAGACCCAGTACTTC
NA,NA,TRBJ2-2,TRBV11-3,CASSLNALANTGELFF,TGTGCCAGCAGCTTAAACGCACTAGCGAACACCGGGGAGCTGTTTTTT
TRBD1,NA,TRBJ1-4,TRBV9,CASSVPRTGIGKLFF,TGTGCCAGCAGCGTCCCTCGGACAGGGATCGGAAAACTGTTTTTT
NA,NA,TRBJ2-3,TRBV5-1,CASSVQDTDTQYF,TGCGCCAGCAGCGTCCAGGACACAGATACGCAGTATTTT
NA,NA,TRBJ1-2,TRBV5-4,CASHRDTTNYGYTF,TGTGCCAGCCACCGGGACACAACTAACTATGGCTACACCTTC
NA,NA,TRBJ1-1,TRBV30,CAWGGRRNTEAFF,TGTGCCTGGGGGGGACGGAGGAACACTGAAGCTTTCTTT
NA,once,TRBJ1-2,TRBV2,CASSEGQNYGYTF,TGTGCCAGCAGTGAAGGACAGAACTATGGCTACACCTTC
NA,NA,TRBJ1-6,TRBV7-9,CASSSRGDSPLHF,TGTGCCAGCAGCTCCAGGGGCGATTCACCCCTCCACTTT
NA,NA,TRBJ1-2,TRBV14,CASSQARAGIYGYTF,TGTGCCAGCAGCCAAGCTAGGGCAGGAATCTATGGCTACACCTTC
NA,NA,TRBJ1-2,TRBV18,CASSPSAARPSYGYTF,TGTGCCAGCTCACCGAGCGCGGCTCGACCGAGTTATGGCTACACCTTC
TRBD2,NA,TRBJ2-5,TRBV15,CATSRAGTSGGATQYF,TGTGCCACCAGCAGAGCTGGGACTAGCGGGGGCGCGACCCAGTACTTC
NA,NA,TRBJ1-2,TRBV5-5,CASSLVGSSNYGYTF,TGTGCCAGCAGCTTGGTTGGGTCCTCTAACTATGGCTACACCTTC
NA,NA,TRBJ1-6,TRBV19,CASKPGRRESSYNSPLHF,TGTGCCAGTAAGCCAGGCAGACGGGAAAGCTCCTATAATTCACCCCTCCACTTT
TRBD1,NA,TRBJ1-2,TRBV19,CASSRTGDYGYTF,TGTGCCAGTAGTCGTACAGGGGACTATGGCTACACCTTC
NA,NA,TRBJ2-3,TRBV10-3,CAIRLDRTSTDTQYF,TGTGCCATCCGACTTGACCGAACTAGCACAGATACGCAGTATTTT
TRBD2,NA,TRBJ2-1,TRBV18,CASSPGLAGDNEQFF,TGTGCCAGCTCACCAGGACTAGCGGGGGACAATGAGCAGTTCTTC
TRBD2,NA,TRBJ2-1,TRBV7-2,CASSLATSVLLYNEQFF,TGTGCCAGCAGCTTAGCGACTAGCGTACTTCTCTACAATGAGCAGTTCTTC
NA,NA,TRBJ2-4,TRBV7-9,CASSHGGFGIQYF,TGTGCCAGCAGCCACGGAGGGTTTGGCATTCAGTACTTC
NA,NA,TRBJ1-2,TRBV2,CASSEAGGRGGYTF,TGTGCCAGCAGTGAAGCGGGTGGGCGAGGGGGCTACACCTTC